The TCR beta chain described here comes from a study of Ad26.COV2.S vaccination and SARS-CoV-2 variants. Study-wide background: Participants got Ad26.COV2.S intramuscularly, once or twice 56 days apart.

Treatment indicated: 15 to 20 received Ad26.COV2.S at low or high dose, single or two shots; roughly five received placebo; per-sample allocation not given. Sampling was done on day 63 after the first vaccine or placebo injection. Immunization relied on an Ad26 vector, which expressed Wuhan-strain SARS-CoV-2 spike. This clone occurred a few times. Its target is unknown. Method: immunoSEQ multiplex PCR; TCRdb's copy keeps in-frame clones and lacks some. Among hundreds of thousands of clones, around 92% were seen once, and the ten largest hold roughly 1.5%. Overall study findings and caveats: Among vaccine recipients, spike-specific TCR breadth exceeded that of placebo recipients. After vaccination, reports described spike-specific CD8+ and CD4+ T cell responses as showing substantial breadth.

The CDR3 is 14 residues long. The germline gives CDR1 SGHRS, CDR2 YFSETQ. The ends were cut back, 4 bases at V and 1 base at J, with 11 bases in the middle. Sequences were derived from peripheral blood, sampled in a trial of Ad26.COV2.S vaccine versus placebo. The chain uses TRBV5-1 and TRBJ1-2; unclear D gene. This TCR came from a person aged 18-65 years who received the Ad26.COV2.S COVID-19 vaccine or a placebo. The CDR3 is CASSLDINNYGYTF. CDR3 DNA: TGCGCCAGCAGCCTAGACATCAATAACTATGGCTACACCTTC. The whole variable domain, filled in from reference TRBV5-1 and TRBJ1-2, reads KAGVTQTPRYLIKTRGQQVTLSCSPISGHRSVSWYQQTPGQGLQFLFEYFSETQRNKGNFPGRFSGRQFSNSRSEMNVSTLELGDSALYLCASSLDINNYGYTFGSGTRLTVV.